In its sample, the clone carrying this T cell receptor beta chain was seen once. V shed 4 bases and J shed 0 bases, with 13 bases lying between them. The CDR3 is 16 residues long. From germline, CDR1 is SGHNT and CDR2 YYREEE (reference sequence). Data came from immunoSEQ multiplex PCR; TCRdb stores just in-frame clones and leaves some out. The data contain about 91,000 clones, approximately 97% of them seen just once; the ten biggest clones take up 0.03% to 0.035%. The data were obtained in a study of siplizumab effects on memory and regulatory T cells. This chain uses TRBV5-4 with TRBJ2-2; tentatively, D is TRBD1 or TRBD2 (5 bases each). Source material: naive CD4+ T cells sorted from blood. The source is a human donor in good health. The CDR3 sequence: CASSRGDLTNTGELFF. The CDR3 DNA is TGTGCCAGCAGCAGAGGGGACCTTACGAACACCGGGGAGCTGTTTTTT.